These 31 T cell receptor beta chains were sequenced from one sample in a study of cytomegalovirus exposure and HLA in healthy donors. 13 Jbeta primers and 60 Vbeta primers were used for the PCR. The table came from immunoSEQ multiplex PCR; TCRdb's copy has only in-frame clones and leaves some out. This sample has around 100,000 clones, with roughly three quarters found just once. Sequencing was carried out using PBMCs. Receptor source: a man in his fifties or sixties in good health and CMV-seropositive.

This clone was recorded only once. This sequence joins TRBV29-1 and TRBJ2-7; the match to TRBD1 covers 7 bases. Germline CDR1 SQVTM, CDR2 ANQGSEA. The CDR3 spans 13 residues. Unmatched junction bases numbered 7, after V lost 2 bases and J lost 6 bases. This CDR3 reads CSVERTGVGEQYF. The CDR3, as DNA: TGCAGCGTTGAAAGGACAGGAGTGGGCGAGCAGTACTTC.

CDR3 nucleotides: TGTGCCAGCTCCCAAAAATCAGGGAACACTGAAGCTTTCTTT. Its protein is CASSQKSGNTEAFF. The chain employs TRBV18 and TRBJ1-1, with D hard to call. Trimming pared 6 bases from V and 1 base from J, leaving 12 bases between. CDR1 is KGHSH and CDR2 is LQKENI in the germline V gene. This CDR3 comprises 14 residues.

The V and J genes are TRBV5-8 and TRBJ2-7, with 7 bases lining up with TRBD1. Germline CDR1 and CDR2: SGHTS and YDEGEE. There are 15 residues in the CDR3. The trim removed 4 bases at V and 0 bases at J, leaving 7 bases unmatched. CDR3 in amino acids: CASSGRDSVSYEQYF. In DNA, the CDR3 is TGTGCCAGCAGCGGCCGGGACAGCGTCTCCTACGAGCAGTACTTC. The variable domain in full, completed from reference TRBV5-8 and TRBJ2-7, reads EAGVTQSPTHLIKTRGQQATLRCSPISGHTSVYWYQQALGLGLQFLLWYDEGEERNRGNFPPRFSGRQFPNYSSELNVNALELEDSALYLCASSGRDSVSYEQYFGPGTRLTVT.

This rearrangement joins TRBV29-1 to TRBJ2-1; the D gene is possibly TRBD2 (6 bases). The CDR3 consists of 15 residues. Trimming left V 7 bases short and J 7 bases short, with 23 bases between. CDR1 SQVTM and CDR2 ANQGSEA come from the germline V gene. The CDR3 loop is CSAGSRGGGWNEQFF. The CDR3 region has the DNA TGCAGCGCCGGCTCGCGGGGCGGAGGGTGGAATGAGCAGTTCTTC.

The V and J genes are TRBV25-1 and TRBJ1-1; D is undetermined. The germline gives CDR1 MGHDK, CDR2 SYGVNS. V was clipped by 7 bases and J by 1 base, with 10 bases between them. CDR3 length: 13 residues. This CDR3 reads CASKLGGNTEAFF. CDR3 nucleotide sequence: TGTGCCAGCAAGCTGGGAGGGAACACTGAAGCTTTCTTT.

This clone was detected only a few times. This chain links TRBV19 with TRBJ2-1; D might be TRBD2 (6 bases). The CDR3 spans 15 residues. Germline values: CDR1 LNHDA, CDR2 SQIVND (reference sequence). V lost 2 bases, J lost 7 bases, and 15 bases lay in between. The DNA of the CDR3 is TGTGCCAGTAGTATATTGGACGGGAGAGGGAATGAGCAGTTCTTC. It codes for CASSILDGRGNEQFF.

Only a few counts were recorded for this clone. J is TRBJ2-5 and V is TRBV11-3, with 8 bases lining up with TRBD1. The DNA end is a closer match to TRBJ2-7, so the J assignment may be wrong. The CDR3 contains 13 residues. In germline, CDR1 is SGHNT, CDR2 YENEEA. CDR3 sequence (DNA): TGTGCCAGCAGCTTACAGGGGGCCGACGAGCAGTACTTC. Its translation is CASSLQGADEQYF.

This clone has a handful of counts. This chain joins TRBV6-5 and TRBJ2-6; no clear D. Germline V CDR1 and CDR2: MNHEY, SVGAGI. Trimming removed 5 bases from V and 1 base from J, with 6 bases in between. CDR3 length: 14 residues. CDR3 amino acids: CASSRGSGANVLTF. The CDR3, as DNA: TGTGCCAGCAGTAGAGGATCTGGGGCCAACGTCCTGACTTTC.

The chain has TRBV7-3 and TRBJ1-1, with D hard to call. V gave up 2 bases and J gave up 3 bases, with 7 bases separating them. This CDR3 region has 13 residues. The germline gives CDR1 SGHTA, CDR2 FQGTGA. CDR3 residues: CASSLEVDTEAFF. As DNA, the CDR3 is TGTGCCAGCAGCTTAGAGGTTGACACTGAAGCTTTCTTT.

The chain couples TRBV18 to TRBJ1-4, with D maybe TRBD1 (6 bases). The germline CDR1 and CDR2 sequences are KGHSH and LQKENI. V gave up 3 bases and J gave up 7 bases, with 15 bases separating them. The CDR3 runs 15 residues. The CDR3 loop reads CASSPRQEGGEKLFF. In nucleotides, the CDR3 is TGTGCCAGCTCACCCCGACAGGAAGGCGGTGAAAAACTGTTTTTT.

This chain uses TRBV18 with TRBJ2-7; 9 bases line up with TRBD2. The CDR3 is 14 amino acids. Germline values: CDR1 KGHSH, CDR2 LQKENI. Losses at the gene ends were 3 bases for V and 4 bases for J; bases not matched to a gene: 4. CDR3 DNA: TGTGCCAGCTCACCTGGCGGGAGGGCTTACGAGCAGTACTTC. It specifies CASSPGGRAYEQYF.

The gene calls are TRBV7-2 and TRBJ1-5, with D uncertain. The germline V and J ends were trimmed by 1 base and 0 bases, with 10 bases remaining between them. Germline CDR1 is SGHTA and CDR2 is FQGNSA. CDR3 length equals 16 residues. CDR3 amino acids: CASSLVPFYSNQPQHF. For the CDR3, the DNA is TGTGCCAGCAGCTTAGTTCCTTTTTATAGCAATCAGCCCCAGCATTTT.

The chain is built from TRBV19 and TRBJ2-4; possible D gene TRBD2, 5 bases. CDR3 length: 18 amino acids. CDR1 and CDR2 (germline): LNHDA, SQIVND (reference sequence). V shed 5 bases and J shed 5 bases, with 25 bases lying between them. This chain's CDR3 is CASSFRVAGQAGENIQYF. The CDR3 DNA sequence: TGTGCCAGTAGTTTTCGCGTGGCGGGTCAGGCGGGTGAAAACATTCAGTACTTC. Together with reference TRBV19 and TRBJ2-4, the CDR3 gives the full variable domain: DGGITQSPKYLFRKEGQNVTLSCEQNLNHDAMYWYRQDPGQGLRLIYYSQIVNDFQKGDIAEGYSVSREKKESFPLTVTSAQKNPTAFYLCASSFRVAGQAGENIQYFGAGTRLSVL.

This chain links TRBV14 with TRBJ2-5; TRBD1 might be the D (6 bases). The CDR3 runs to 15 residues. Germline CDR1 is SGHDN and CDR2 is FVKESK. V was cut by 4 bases and J by 1 base, with 13 bases left in between. The CDR3 is CASSRDIPPQETQYF. DNA of the CDR3: TGTGCCAGCAGCCGGGACATCCCTCCCCAAGAGACCCAGTACTTC.

The chain carries TRBV19 and TRBJ1-1, with D possibly matching TRBD1 (6 bases). With 3 bases removed from V and 1 base from J, the gap between germline ends came to 15 bases. This CDR3 is built from 16 residues. CDR1 is LNHDA, CDR2 SQIVND, per germline (reference sequence). The CDR3 loop is CASSIPGTLSNTEAFF. Here the CDR3 DNA reads TGTGCCAGTAGTATCCCCGGGACACTTTCGAACACTGAAGCTTTCTTT. Together with reference TRBV19 and TRBJ1-1, the CDR3 gives the full variable domain: DGGITQSPKYLFRKEGQNVTLSCEQNLNHDAMYWYRQDPGQGLRLIYYSQIVNDFQKGDIAEGYSVSREKKESFPLTVTSAQKNPTAFYLCASSIPGTLSNTEAFFGQGTRLTVV.

The V gene is TRBV7-6, the J gene TRBJ1-2; 10 nucleotides line up with TRBD1. The CDR3 sequence is 13 residues long. The junction had 3 bases not matched to a gene; V was cut back by 5 bases and J by 6 bases. Germline V gene lookup returns CDR1 SGHVS and CDR2 FNYEAQ. This chain's CDR3 is CASSQGQGDGYTF. CDR3 nucleotide sequence: TGTGCCAGCAGCCAAGGACAGGGGGATGGCTACACCTTC.

The V gene is TRBV30, the J gene TRBJ2-7; 8 bases align to TRBD2. This CDR3 is built from 14 residues. Trimming took 0 bases from V and 0 from J; bases not matched to a gene: 1. Germline CDR1 and CDR2: GTSNPN and SVGIG (reference sequence). The CDR3 loop reads CAWSVTSGSYEQYF. The CDR3 DNA sequence: TGTGCCTGGAGTGTAACTAGCGGCTCCTACGAGCAGTACTTC. Combining the CDR3 with reference TRBV30 and TRBJ2-7 gives the whole variable domain SQTIHQWPATLVQPVGSPLSLECTVEGTSNPNLYWYRQAAGRGLQLLFYSVGIGQISSEVPQNLSASRPQDRQFILSSKKLLLSDSGFYLCAWSVTSGSYEQYFGPGTRLTVT.

The genes are TRBV7-3 and TRBJ2-1, with D possibly being TRBD2 (6 bases). This CDR3 region has 15 residues. Trimming left V 3 bases short and J 7 bases short, with 16 bases between. Germline lookup yields CDR1 SGHTA and CDR2 FQGTGA. CDR3 in DNA: TGTGCCAGCAGCTTTCAGGATACTAGCCAGAATGAGCAGTTCTTC. This gives the protein CASSFQDTSQNEQFF.

J is TRBJ2-7 and V is TRBV11-2, with D unresolved. Trimming removed 5 bases from V and 7 bases from J, with 15 bases in between. The CDR3 contains 13 residues. Germline CDR1 reads SGHAT; CDR2 reads FQNNGV. CDR3 in DNA: TGTGCCAGCAGCCCAGGCCGCTTTGGAGAGCAGTACTTC. Translation: CASSPGRFGEQYF.

The chain joins TRBV7-9 to TRBJ2-3, with 11 bases fitting TRBD2. The ends lost 5 bases at V and 2 bases at J; junction bases unmatched: 6. The CDR3 is 16 residues long. Germline-derived CDR1 and CDR2 are SEHNR and FQNEAQ (reference sequence). The CDR3 coding sequence is TGTGCCAGCAGCCCAGGGACTAGCGGCTACACAGATACGCAGTATTTT. Its translation: CASSPGTSGYTDTQYF.

The CDR3 protein is CASTSGQATGELFF. In DNA, the CDR3 is TGTGCCAGCACCTCGGGACAGGCCACCGGGGAGCTGTTTTTT. The chain combines TRBV28 with TRBJ2-2; TRBD1 aligns across 8 bases. Trimming removed 7 bases from V and 4 bases from J; junction bases left unmatched: 5. This CDR3 has 14 residues. CDR1 is MDHEN, CDR2 SYDVKM, per germline.

The CDR3 DNA is TGTGCCAGCAGCCCCGGCACAGCTGGCGCGGAGACCCAGTACTTC. Translating gives CASSPGTAGAETQYF. This chain joins TRBV7-3 and TRBJ2-5; D is uncertain. CDR1 is SGHTA and CDR2 is FQGTGA in the germline V gene. V was pared by 5 bases and J by 5 bases, with 18 bases between. There are 15 residues in the CDR3.

The chain employs TRBV21-1 and TRBJ2-3; TRBD2 is the table's D call and was not checked against the DNA. TRBV21-1 is a pseudogene locus. The CDR3 runs 16 residues. In nucleotides, the CDR3 is TGTGCCAGCAGAATCGGCAGTGGCGGCAACACAGATACGCAGTATTTT. It specifies CASRIGSGGNTDTQYF.

The chain links TRBV5-1 to TRBJ2-5; the D gene is possibly TRBD2 (6 bases). The V gene lost 0 bases and the J gene lost 1 base, with 13 bases spanning the gap. The CDR3 contains 16 residues. CDR1 SGHRS and CDR2 YFSETQ come from the germline V gene. The CDR3 reads CASSLAGGGAQETQYF. The CDR3 DNA reads TGCGCCAGCAGCTTGGCCGGCGGAGGGGCCCAAGAGACCCAGTACTTC.

The chain employs TRBV29-1 and TRBJ2-2; 7 positions match TRBD2. The length of the CDR3 is 13 residues. Unmatched junction bases numbered 7, after V lost 5 bases and J lost 7 bases. Germline assignment: CDR1 SQVTM and CDR2 ANQGSEA. CDR3 sequence: CSVSLWEGGELFF. CDR3 DNA sequence: TGCAGCGTTAGCTTGTGGGAGGGCGGGGAGCTGTTTTTT.

In this sample, this clone turned up once. The J gene is TRBJ2-6, the V gene TRBV2; D is ambiguous. The CDR3 runs 14 residues. The germline CDR1 and CDR2 sequences are SNHLY and FYNNEI. Between the trimmed V and J ends, which lost 3 bases and 5 bases, there was a span of 8 bases. CDR3 DNA: TGTGCCAGCAGTGACAGGTTTTGGGCCAACGTCCTGACTTTC. Its protein is CASSDRFWANVLTF.

This clone was counted only a few times. V is TRBV11-3 and J is TRBJ2-5; 11 bases fit TRBD2. Looked up from germline, CDR1 is SGHNT and CDR2 is YENEEA. The CDR3 has 14 amino acids. The ends lost 5 bases at V and 4 bases at J; junction bases unmatched: 3. This CDR3 reads CASSDGLAGETQYF. DNA of the CDR3: TGTGCCAGCAGCGACGGACTAGCGGGAGAGACCCAGTACTTC.

V and J are TRBV6-4 and TRBJ2-1, with 7 bases matching TRBD2. The germline V gene encodes CDR1 MRHNA and CDR2 SNTAGT. J lost 8 bases, V lost 4 bases, and 8 bases had no gene match. This CDR3 has 14 amino acids. The CDR3 protein is CASSGGGDGDEQFF. The CDR3 bases are TGTGCCAGCAGTGGCGGGGGAGATGGGGATGAGCAGTTCTTC.

The CDR3 bases are TGTGCCACCCTAACTAGAGCCGGGGAGCTGTTTTTT. Protein sequence: CATLTRAGELFF. The V gene is TRBV6-1, the J gene TRBJ2-2, with D tentatively TRBD2 (5 bases). V lost 10 bases and J lost 6, with 12 bases in between. CDR1 MNHNS and CDR2 SASEGT come from the germline V gene. CDR3 length equals 12 residues.

This clone was seen only once. This chain connects TRBV5-1 to TRBJ1-1, with D possibly TRBD1 on 5 matching bases. CDR3 length: 15 residues. CDR1 is SGHRS, CDR2 YFSETQ, per germline. Trimming took off 4 bases at V and 4 bases at J, with 17 bases between the two ends. The CDR3 bases are TGCGCCAGCAGCGGGGGGACTTACCCGGTCACTGAAGCTTTCTTT. Its protein is CASSGGTYPVTEAFF.

The CDR3 sequence: CASSSGQLYEQYF. CDR3 bases: TGTGCCAGCAGTTCAGGACAGCTATACGAGCAGTACTTC. V is TRBV28 and J is TRBJ2-7; possible D gene TRBD1, 6 bases. Deletions cut 4 bases from V and 4 bases from J, with 11 bases between. The germline V gene has CDR1 MDHEN and CDR2 SYDVKM. This CDR3 has 13 amino acids.